These 23 T cell receptor beta chains share one sample of origin, sequenced in a study of blood T cells in healthy people across ages. The authors ran a second PCR of about 7 to 11 cycles using a sample-barcoded 5' primer and a J-beta primer mix. TCRdb fed the 5' RACE reads into MiXCR, producing one record per CDR3 protein. Of approximately 700,000 distinct CDR3 sequences listed, about 30% are singletons. The sequenced material came from blood. These receptors were taken from a woman of 80 years or more in good health.

This clonotype was seen a few times. This rearrangement joins TRBV4-2 to TRBJ1-5; D not certain. The CDR3 is 15 residues long. CDR1 LGHNA and CDR2 YNFKEQ come from the germline V gene. Between the trimmed V and J ends, which lost 2 bases and 4 bases, there was a span of 12 bases. CDR3 DNA sequence: TGTGCCAGCAGCCAAACTCAGGACCGAAATCAGCCCCAGCATTTT. Its translation is CASSQTQDRNQPQHF.

This clonotype was found a few times. The rearrangement uses TRBV9 and TRBJ1-2; no reliable D call. The CDR3 has 12 residues. V was trimmed by 2 bases and J by 8 bases, leaving 10 bases between them. Germline CDR1 reads SGDLS; CDR2 reads YYNGEE. The CDR3 loop reads CASSVGGRGYTF. The CDR3 DNA sequence: TGTGCCAGCAGCGTGGGTGGTCGGGGCTACACCTTC.

Note on this clonotype: A much more abundant neighbour one base away suggests this may be a read error. This sequence joins TRBV7-9 and TRBJ2-6; 12 nucleotides agree with TRBD1. The CDR3 consists of 17 residues. Germline CDR1 is SEHNR and CDR2 is FQNEAQ (reference sequence). Here the CDR3 reads CTSRPGQGASGANVLTF. The CDR3 coding sequence is TGTACCAGCAGGCCGGGACAGGGGGCTTCTGGGGCCAACGTCCTGACTTTC.

This clonotype came up many times. J is TRBJ2-3 and V is TRBV20-1; TRBD2 is a possible D gene (7 bases). The CDR3 has 18 amino acids. Germline V gene lookup returns CDR1 DFQATT and CDR2 SNEGSKA (reference sequence). V was shortened by 5 bases and J by 0 bases, with 24 bases between the two germline ends. The DNA for the CDR3 is TGCAGTGCTTCCAAGGCCGCGGCGGGGGCCATTAGCACAGATACGCAGTATTTT. It is translated as CSASKAAAGAISTDTQYF.

As concerns this clonotype: The junction does not match germline at one end; this may be a read error. This chain links TRBV7-7 with TRBJ2-5; 7 positions match TRBD1. Germline V gene data show CDR1 as SSHAT and CDR2 as FNYEAQ (reference sequence). This CDR3 contains 16 residues. The CDR3 DNA reads TGTGCTAGCAGCCCGGGACAGAGAACAACCCAAGAGACCCAGTACTTC. Its protein is CASSPGQRTTQETQYF.

This clonotype was found many times. V gene TRBV20-1 combines with J gene TRBJ2-7, with D tentatively TRBD2 (6 bases). Germline CDR1 and CDR2: DFQATT and SNEGSKA (reference sequence). The germline V and J ends were trimmed by 5 bases and 5 bases, with 13 bases remaining between them. The CDR3 is 12 amino acids. CDR3 residues: CSAPRLDDEQYF. The CDR3 DNA reads TGCAGTGCTCCCCGACTAGATGACGAGCAGTACTTC.

The chain joins TRBV20-1 to TRBJ1-1; D uncertain. Trimming pared 3 bases from V and 2 bases from J, leaving 10 bases between. The germline CDR1 and CDR2 sequences are DFQATT and SNEGSKA (reference sequence). There are 13 residues in the CDR3. Here the CDR3 DNA reads TGCAGTGCTAGTTTTTCGGAAAACACTGAAGCTTTCTTT. Protein: CSASFSENTEAFF.

The chain links TRBV4-3 to TRBJ2-1, with TRBD2 matching 9 bases. J lost 3 bases, V lost 3 bases, and 6 bases had no gene match. Germline V gene data show CDR1 as LGHNA and CDR2 as YSLEER. This CDR3 has 16 residues. DNA of the CDR3: TGCGCCAGCAGCCAGGGGGTAGCGGGGGACTACAATGAGCAGTTCTTC. Amino acid sequence: CASSQGVAGDYNEQFF.

This clonotype was counted ten times or more. V is TRBV5-1 and J is TRBJ1-5; the match to TRBD1 covers 7 bases. This CDR3 contains 14 residues. V lost 2 bases to trimming and J lost 4 bases; unmatched junction nucleotides: 3. Germline V gene data show CDR1 as SGHRS and CDR2 as YFSETQ. CDR3 protein: CASSFGTENQPQHF. In DNA, the CDR3 is TGCGCCAGCAGCTTCGGGACAGAGAATCAGCCCCAGCATTTT.

The chain couples TRBV20-1 to TRBJ1-5, with unresolved D. The CDR3 totals 14 residues. Germline CDR1 reads DFQATT; CDR2 reads SNEGSKA (reference sequence). Trimming removed 3 bases at V and 6 bases at J, with 15 bases between. The CDR3 sequence is CSASSGRTSQPQHF. The DNA for the CDR3 is TGCAGTGCTAGTTCCGGACGTACGAGTCAGCCCCAGCATTTT.

The chain joins TRBV19 to TRBJ2-3, with 7 bases fitting TRBD1. J lost 9 bases, V lost 4 bases, and 1 base had no gene match. This CDR3 has 11 residues. Germline assignment: CDR1 LNHDA and CDR2 SQIVND (reference sequence). CDR3 nucleotide sequence: TGTGCCAGTAGTAAGACAGGGACGCAGTATTTT. Translating it yields CASSKTGTQYF.

This clonotype was detected only a few times. The rearrangement joins TRBV6-5 to TRBJ1-1; 7 nucleotides match TRBD1. CDR1 MNHEY and CDR2 SVGAGI come from the germline V gene. The CDR3 is 13 amino acids. J gave up 4 bases and V 4 bases, and 3 bases lay outside the gene matches. The CDR3 reads CASSSGGITEAFF. DNA of the CDR3: TGTGCCAGCAGTTCAGGGGGGATCACTGAAGCTTTCTTT.

This clonotype was detected ten times or more. CDR3 region: CASQFSGANVLTF. CDR3 bases: TGTGCCAGTCAATTCTCTGGGGCCAACGTCCTGACTTTC. The V and J genes are TRBV11-1 and TRBJ2-6; D remains unclear. Trimming took off 9 bases at V and 0 bases at J, with 6 bases between the two ends. This CDR3 contains 13 residues. Germline CDR1 SGHAT, CDR2 FQDESV (reference sequence).

This clonotype was seen a handful of times. V and J are TRBV4-3 and TRBJ1-3; TRBD1 might be the D (5 bases). With 2 bases removed from V and 3 bases from J, the gap between germline ends came to 5 bases. The germline CDR1 and CDR2 sequences are LGHNA and YSLEER. The CDR3 consists of 13 residues. The CDR3 protein is CASSQTGGNTIYF. The CDR3 region has the DNA TGCGCCAGCAGCCAAACAGGTGGAAACACCATATATTTT.

This clonotype was found a few times. The chain employs TRBV27 and TRBJ1-2; D is perhaps TRBD1 (5 bases). V lost 8 bases and J lost 6, with 16 bases in between. Germline V gene lookup returns CDR1 MNHEY and CDR2 SMNVEV (reference sequence). The CDR3 is made up of 13 amino acids. The CDR3 DNA sequence: TGTGCCAGCCGGGACCTGGCGGGTGATGGCTACACCTTC. Translation gives CASRDLAGDGYTF.

This clonotype was recorded many times. The V call is TRBV5-6, the J call TRBJ2-1, with D perhaps matching TRBD1 or TRBD2 (5 bases each). The CDR3 covers 15 residues. CDR1 is SGHDT and CDR2 is YYEEEE in the germline V gene. V lost 4 bases to trimming and J lost 9 bases, with 20 bases between them. The CDR3 is CASSPQGTGVTEQFF. The CDR3 DNA follows: TGTGCCAGCAGCCCGCAGGGCACCGGGGTCACTGAGCAGTTCTTC. The variable domain in full, completed from reference TRBV5-6 and TRBJ2-1, reads DAGVTQSPTHLIKTRGQQVTLRCSPKSGHDTVSWYQQALGQGPQFIFQYYEEEERQRGNFPDRFSGHQFPNYSSELNVNALLLGDSALYLCASSPQGTGVTEQFFGPGTRLTVL.

The V gene is TRBV3-1, the J gene TRBJ1-1, with D perhaps matching TRBD1 (6 bases). With 4 bases removed from V and 4 bases from J, the gap between germline ends came to 13 bases. Germline V gene lookup returns CDR1 LGHDT and CDR2 YNNKEL (reference sequence). The CDR3 has 14 residues. The CDR3: CASSPLTGVTEAFF. CDR3 DNA sequence: TGTGCCAGCAGCCCGCTGACAGGAGTCACTGAAGCTTTCTTT.

This clonotype was picked up a small number of times. This chain connects TRBV6-1 to TRBJ1-1, with D perhaps TRBD1 (5 bases). Germline loops: CDR1 MNHNS, CDR2 SASEGT. The CDR3 has 16 residues. The V end lost 3 bases, the J end lost 0 bases, and 14 bases lay between the germline ends. CDR3 DNA sequence: TGTGCCAGCAGTGATCCCGGACAAAACATGAACACTGAAGCTTTCTTT. Protein sequence: CASSDPGQNMNTEAFF.

This clonotype was observed at least ten times. This chain joins TRBV7-2 and TRBJ1-1; the D is unclear. The CDR3 is 12 amino acids. The germline V and J ends were trimmed by 5 bases and 8 bases, with 12 bases remaining between them. Germline V CDR1 and CDR2: SGHTA, FQGNSA. CDR3: CASSNRRSEAFF. The CDR3 DNA follows: TGTGCCAGCAGCAACCGACGGTCCGAAGCTTTCTTT.

This chain uses TRBV27 with TRBJ1-1; D is possibly TRBD1 (6 bases). Germline CDR1 MNHEY, CDR2 SMNVEV (reference sequence). The CDR3 has 13 residues. V gave up 6 bases and J gave up 5 bases, with 13 bases separating them. CDR3 region: CASSSTGRTEAFF. Here the CDR3 DNA reads TGTGCCAGCAGCTCAACAGGGAGGACTGAAGCTTTCTTT.

This clonotype was seen a few times. One junction end does not reproduce the germline sequence, and a read error may be involved. The chain employs TRBV5-1 and TRBJ2-1; 8 nucleotides align to TRBD1. CDR3 size: 14 residues. Germline V gene lookup returns CDR1 SGHRS and CDR2 YFSETQ. The CDR3 loop reads CANSLGTGYNEQFF. The CDR3 DNA is TGCGCCAACAGCTTGGGGACAGGCTACAATGAGCAGTTCTTC.

V gene TRBV6-1 combines with J gene TRBJ2-5; 9 bases are a match to TRBD1. The DNA end is a closer match to TRBJ2-7, so the J assignment may be wrong. The CDR3 length is 16 residues. The germline gives CDR1 MNHNS, CDR2 SASEGT. This CDR3 reads CASSVGDRGDPYEQYF. The CDR3 DNA sequence: TGTGCCAGCAGTGTGGGCGACAGGGGGGATCCGTACGAGCAGTACTTC.

The chain has TRBV29-1 and TRBJ1-3, with D perhaps matching TRBD1 (5 bases). V gave up 4 bases and J gave up 0 bases, with 10 bases separating them. The CDR3 extends over 14 amino acids. Looked up from germline, CDR1 is SQVTM and CDR2 is ANQGSEA. CDR3: CSVAQGNSGNTIYF. CDR3 bases: TGCAGCGTTGCGCAGGGCAACTCTGGAAACACCATATATTTT.